This T cell receptor (beta chain) was retrieved from a study of T cell responses to AZD1222 COVID-19 vaccine. Investigators merged groups given second doses at roughly 4 or roughly 12 weeks. In the case of this clone: Its antigen remains unidentified.

Sequenced by immunoSEQ multiplex PCR; TCRdb stores in-frame clones only, minus some. The profile shows about 84,000 clones, around 88% of them singletons. Germline CDR1 reads MNHEY; CDR2 reads SMNVEV (reference sequence). Losses at the gene ends were 6 bases for V and 3 bases for J; bases not matched to a gene: 4. The CDR3 is made up of 13 amino acids. Study-wide findings and caveats: Most donors were white British, females outnumbered males, and clonal diversity was possibly underestimated. Per reports, nearly half of all spike-specific TCRs target regions that are unmutated in variants. Only a handful of AZD1222 recipients, roughly 6 in all, had baseline seropositivity.

Sequenced material: peripheral blood, taken 28 days after the second AZD1222 dose. The chain combines TRBV27 with TRBJ1-2; 7 bases agree with TRBD1. This clonotype was obtained from an adult who received the AZD1222 COVID-19 vaccine. For the CDR3, the DNA is TGTGCCAGCAGCCTCGACAGGGACTATGGCTACACCTTC. Its protein product is CASSLDRDYGYTF.